The 10 T cell receptor beta chains reported below all come from one sample, sequenced in a study of T-cell reconstitution after alpha-beta-depleted transplantation in children. Unique molecular identifiers were incorporated into the prepared TCRbeta library. TCRdb reprocessed the PCR reads via MiXCR and lists one record per CDR3 protein. Among approximately 980,000 distinct CDR3 sequences listed, around 30% were seen once. Sequencing used PBMCs, mostly from graft donor cells, obtained 360 days after TCRalphabeta/CD19-depleted stem cell transplant. These receptors came from a boy under two years old who had a stem cell transplant for SCID, so the T cells may come from the graft donor.

The chain recombines TRBV5-1 with TRBJ1-2; D is perhaps TRBD1 (6 bases). Germline V lookup: CDR1 SGHRS, CDR2 YFSETQ. Trimming stripped 4 bases from V and 3 bases from J, with 16 bases between. This CDR3 is 15 amino acids long. CDR3 DNA sequence: TGCGCCAGCAGCCCCTCGGGCAGGGGAGACTATGGCTACACCTTC. This codes for CASSPSGRGDYGYTF.

CDR3 sequence reads: CASSPGTPGSGYTF. The CDR3 region has the DNA TGCGCCAGCAGCCCCGGGACCCCAGGGAGCGGCTACACCTTC. This chain uses TRBV4-1 with TRBJ1-2; tentative D call: TRBD1 (5 bases). The V end was cut by 4 bases, the J end by 8 bases, with 17 bases between. The CDR3 has 14 amino acids. Germline V CDR1 and CDR2: MGHRA, YSYEKL.

This clonotype was counted only a few times. The CDR3 region is CASSEAGARSYNSPLHF. CDR3 sequence (DNA): TGTGCCAGCAGTGAAGCGGGCGCCCGCTCCTATAATTCACCCCTCCACTTT. The rearrangement uses TRBV2 and TRBJ1-6, with D uncertain. Germline CDR1 reads SNHLY; CDR2 reads FYNNEI. The CDR3 consists of 17 residues. Trimming cost V 0 bases and J 0 bases, with 9 bases left between them.

The V call is TRBV20-1, the J call TRBJ2-4; either TRBD1 or TRBD2 may fit D (5 bases each). Deletions cut 5 bases from V and 2 bases from J, with 16 bases between. The length of the CDR3 is 15 residues. Germline V gene data show CDR1 as DFQATT and CDR2 as SNEGSKA (reference sequence). CDR3 sequence reads: CSAVNGRDPKNIQYF. The CDR3 bases are TGCAGTGCTGTGAATGGACGGGACCCCAAAAACATTCAGTACTTC.

V usage is TRBV5-1 and J usage is TRBJ2-1, with TRBD1 matching over 7 bases. Germline V gene sequence: CDR1 SGHRS, CDR2 YFSETQ. Losses at the gene ends were 4 bases for V and 4 bases for J; bases not matched to a gene: 8. The CDR3 has 15 amino acids. DNA of the CDR3: TGCGCCAGCAGCGTCCGACAGGGCCAATACAATGAGCAGTTCTTC. Its translation: CASSVRQGQYNEQFF.

This clonotype was observed a handful of times. The chain joins TRBV10-3 to TRBJ2-3, with TRBD2 matching 12 bases. Germline CDR1 reads ENHRY; CDR2 reads SYGVKD. The CDR3 totals 15 residues. V was clipped by 5 bases and J by 2 bases; unmatched bases: 2. In DNA form, the CDR3 reads TGTGCCATCAGTACTAGCGGGGGGCCCACAGATACGCAGTATTTT. Amino acid sequence: CAISTSGGPTDTQYF.

This chain joins TRBV11-1 and TRBJ2-1; 15 bases match TRBD2. Germline V gene sequence: CDR1 SGHAT, CDR2 FQDESV (reference sequence). V was clipped by 5 bases and J by 0 bases; unmatched bases: 5. CDR3 length: 18 amino acids. CDR3 bases: TGTGCCAGCAGCGGGGGACTAGCGGGGGGATCCTCCTACAATGAGCAGTTCTTC. Protein: CASSGGLAGGSSYNEQFF.

The chain has TRBV5-1 and TRBJ2-2, with 10 bases lining up with TRBD2. The V segment lost 4 bases and the J segment 2 bases; nucleotides outside the gene matches: 5. Germline CDR1 and CDR2: SGHRS and YFSETQ. This CDR3 comprises 16 residues. This CDR3 is CASSTTSGVNTGELFF. The CDR3 DNA reads as TGCGCCAGCAGCACCACTAGCGGGGTCAACACCGGGGAGCTGTTTTTT.

CDR3 coding DNA: TGTGCCAGCAGTTCCAGGGCCGGGGATACGCAGTATTTT. Protein product: CASSSRAGDTQYF. The genes are TRBV6-2 or TRBV6-3 and TRBJ2-3; D might be TRBD1 (5 bases). CDR1 MNHEY and CDR2 SVGEGT come from the germline V gene. Trimming left V 4 bases short and J 6 bases short, with 11 bases between. The CDR3 covers 13 residues.

This clonotype was seen ten or more times. One end of the junction fails to match germline, which may point to a read error. The V gene is TRBV29-1, the J gene TRBJ2-2; 8 bases line up with TRBD1. CDR3 size: 16 residues. From germline, CDR1 is SQVTM and CDR2 ANQGSEA. CDR3 loop: CSVGSTGGSKTGELFF. As DNA, the CDR3 is TGCAGCGTTGGATCCACAGGGGGTTCGAAGACCGGGGAGCTGTTTTTT.